This T cell receptor beta chain was sequenced during a study of shared clonotypes between healthy human individuals. Study-wide context: Per donor, three plates held CD4 naive cells, three held CD4 memory, two held CD8 naive and one held CD8 memory.

Both subsets, CD45RA+ naive and CD45RA-negative memory, were split from the CD4+ cells. Generated by immunoSEQ multiplex PCR, the TCRdb table keeps only in-frame clones and is missing some. The table has 2 million to 2.5 million clones, approximately 93% seen once; the top ten hold about 0.39%. The V segment lost 7 bases and the J segment 8 bases; nucleotides outside the gene matches: 5. This CDR3 has 13 residues. Germline V gene sequence: CDR1 MGHRA, CDR2 YSYEKL. The rearrangement links TRBV4-1 to TRBJ2-1, with 10 nucleotides matching TRBD2. This clonotype was obtained from a man in his late teens or twenties in good health. Some clones in this sample may be carry-over from other donors' samples. The sample consisted of naive CD4+ T cells from PBMCs. Indicated subset: CD45RA+ positively selected. The CDR3 spells CASNLAGADEQFF. The CDR3 region has the DNA TGCGCCAGCAACCTAGCGGGAGCCGATGAGCAGTTCTTC.